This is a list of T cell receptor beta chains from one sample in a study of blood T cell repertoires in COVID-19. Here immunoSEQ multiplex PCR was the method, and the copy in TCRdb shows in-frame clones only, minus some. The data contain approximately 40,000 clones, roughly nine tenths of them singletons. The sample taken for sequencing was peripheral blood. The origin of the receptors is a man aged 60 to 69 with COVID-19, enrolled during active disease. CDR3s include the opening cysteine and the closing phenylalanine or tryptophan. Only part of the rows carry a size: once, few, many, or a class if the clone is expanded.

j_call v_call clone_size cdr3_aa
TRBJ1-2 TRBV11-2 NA CASSLVRGGDYGYTF
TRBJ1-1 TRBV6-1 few CASSETLEENTEAFF
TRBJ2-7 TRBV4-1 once CASSQDGTPNEQYF
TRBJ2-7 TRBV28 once CARWDRVYEQYF
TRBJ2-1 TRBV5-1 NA CASSPGAPSYNEQFF
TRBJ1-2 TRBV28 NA CASSFGSGGLRLTFTPDYGYTF
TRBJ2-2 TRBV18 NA CASSPLAGGASGGELFF
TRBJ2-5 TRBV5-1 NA CASSLVGGPGETQYF
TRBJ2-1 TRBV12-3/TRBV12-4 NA CASSLVDEQFF
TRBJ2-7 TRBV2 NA CASSQGARTYEQYF
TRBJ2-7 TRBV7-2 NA CASSREAGLGQYF
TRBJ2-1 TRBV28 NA CASTPRTSNREQFF
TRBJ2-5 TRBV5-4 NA CASSLSGGKETQYF
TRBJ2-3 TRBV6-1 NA CASSEGGGTDTQYF
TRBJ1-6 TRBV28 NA CASSLGPLAGQNSPLHF
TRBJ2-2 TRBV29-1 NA CSVTSGTGELFF
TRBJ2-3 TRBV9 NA CASSVAPVSGSGTDTQYF
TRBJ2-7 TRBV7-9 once CASSFQGNEQYF
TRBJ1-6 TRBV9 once CASSGGQGQNSPLHF
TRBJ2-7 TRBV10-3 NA CAISEGRVEDRGSYEQYF
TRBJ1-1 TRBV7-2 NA CASSLGQWTEAFF
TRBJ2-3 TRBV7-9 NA CASSLALAAQADTQYF
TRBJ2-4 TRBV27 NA CASSSDRLVGDIQYF
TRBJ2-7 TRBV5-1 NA CASSPGVTYEQYF
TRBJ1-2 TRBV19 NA CASTQGQGYTF
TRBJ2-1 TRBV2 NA CASSDTGELAGVSGYEQFF
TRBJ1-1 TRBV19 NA CASSVGLTVNTEAFF
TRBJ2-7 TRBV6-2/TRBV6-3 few CASSYGQGAREQYF
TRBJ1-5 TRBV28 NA CASSQTGYQPQHF
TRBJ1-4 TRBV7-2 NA CASSRQGAGSFEKLFF
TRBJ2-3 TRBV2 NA CASTSGRGADTQYF
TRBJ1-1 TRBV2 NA CASSRQGMNTEAFF
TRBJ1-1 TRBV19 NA CASRRQGAKNTEAFF
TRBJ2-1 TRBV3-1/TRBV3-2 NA CAVAAGPYNEQFF
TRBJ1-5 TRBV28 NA CASSLPAQGASNQPQHF
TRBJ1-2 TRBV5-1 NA CASSPDTLGYTF
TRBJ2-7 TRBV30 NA CAWRTSGRVEQYF
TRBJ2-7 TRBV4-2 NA CASSQDFSGTSGTRTYEQYF
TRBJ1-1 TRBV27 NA CASAPERDNMNTEAFF
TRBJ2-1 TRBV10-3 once CATSDGSSYNEQFF
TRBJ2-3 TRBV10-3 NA CAISEGVEGSTDTQYF
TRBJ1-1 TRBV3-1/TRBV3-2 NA CASSHPGENTEAFF
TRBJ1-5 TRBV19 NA CATRRDRVEPQHF
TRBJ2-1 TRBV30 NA CAWASGYNEQFF
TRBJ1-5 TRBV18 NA CASSPGRLGNQPQHF
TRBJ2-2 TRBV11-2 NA CASSLDLTRTGELFF
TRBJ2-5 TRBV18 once CASSRMTGKQETQYF